This T cell receptor (beta chain) was retrieved from a study of blood T cell repertoires in COVID-19. Across the study: Collection of acute and convalescent COVID-19 samples took place in the United States, Italy and Spain. From T cells, B-cell-depleted T cells, or PBMCs came the material, which was cDNA or gDNA.

Original analysis: Estimates of nucleated cell counts were drawn from the amplification of reference gene primers. Sequencing used immunoSEQ multiplex PCR; TCRdb keeps in-frame clones, though not all of them. V and J calls and clone size come straight from that table; D and trimming were deduced from the DNA. The sample carries around 150,000 clones, 70% to 90% recorded once. This receptor was obtained from a man younger than 30 with acute or convalescent COVID-19. Material: peripheral blood.

CDR3 amino acids: CASSRLTGPSQFF. DNA for the CDR3: TGTGCCAGCAGCCGCCTTACAGGGCCGAGTCAGTTCTTC. The chain couples TRBV7-9 to TRBJ2-1, with D maybe TRBD1 (6 bases). V was shortened by 5 bases and J by 13 bases, with 18 bases between the two germline ends. The germline CDR1 and CDR2 sequences are SEHNR and FQNEAQ (reference sequence). CDR3 size: 13 residues.